Here is one TCR beta chain with its context. An end of the junction does not agree with germline; a read error may underlie this. Until they underwent thyroid surgery, no patient had received any treatment. TCRdb reprocessed the PCR reads using MiXCR. The table lists approximately 74,000 clones, 14% of them singletons. This record belongs to a study of metastatic and nonmetastatic thyroid tumors. CDR3 size: 17 residues. CDR1 and CDR2 from the germline V gene are SGHDT and YYEEEE. The chain is built from TRBV5-6 and TRBJ2-1; perhaps TRBD2 as D (6 bases). This TCR was sampled from a male donor with papillary thyroid cancer or a benign thyroid nodule (not recorded which). Some clones in this sample may be carry-over from other donors' samples. Sample: blood. The DNA of the CDR3 is TGTGCCAGCAGCATTGGGGGTGACGGGGGTTCCTACAGTGAGCAGTTCTTC. Its protein is CASSIGGDGGSYSEQFF.